This is a list of T cell receptor beta chains from one sample in a study of relationships among human T cell subsets. MiXCR, applied by TCRdb to the multiplex PCR reads, yields one record per CDR3 protein. This table holds under 15,000 distinct CDR3 sequences, 60% found once. Sequencing was done on a sample of Tregs sorted from blood. These receptors were taken from a man in his forties in good health. Each CDR3 is given with its conserved first and last residue. The D gene is left open where the match is weak. Size tells how often a clone was seen (once, few, many) or the class of an expanded clone, and some rows leave it out.

clone_size | d_call | j_call | v_call | cdr3_length | cdr3_nt | cdr3_aa
once | . | TRBJ2-7 | TRBV28 | 12 | TGTGCCAGCGGAGATGGAGGGAGGGAGCAGTACTTC | CASGDGGREQYF
once | . | TRBJ2-7 | TRBV5-5 | 14 | TGTGCCAGCAGCCCGAATGCCCGGGGCTACGAGCAGTACTTC | CASSPNARGYEQYF
. | TRBD1 | TRBJ2-3 | TRBV6-5 | 16 | TGTGCCAGCAGTTACGGCTCAGGGGGAAGTACAGATACGCAGTATTTT | CASSYGSGGSTDTQYF
. | . | TRBJ1-1 | TRBV6-1 | 14 | TGTGCCAGCAGCGAGGGTTCCCTCCCCACTGAAGCTTCCTTT | CASSEGSLPTEASF
few | TRBD1 | TRBJ1-1 | TRBV28 | 14 | TGTGCCAGCAGTTTTGGAGGGCAGGGGGCGCAGGCTTTCTTT | CASSFGGQGAQAFF
. | . | TRBJ2-1 | TRBV6-6 | 13 | TGTGCCAGCACCAACAACGTATACAATGAGCAGTTCTTC | CASTNNVYNEQFF
few | . | TRBJ2-6 | TRBV6-6 | 12 | TGTGCCACAGCTTCTGGGGCCAACGTCCTGACTTTC | CATASGANVLTF
. | . | TRBJ2-1 | TRBV20-1 | 15 | TGCAGTGCCTCCCCCCGTAGCGGAAGCTACAATGAGCAGTTCTTC | CSASPRSGSYNEQFF
. | . | TRBJ2-2 | TRBV11-2 | 13 | TGTGCCAGCAGCTTATCGGGTTCCGGGGAGCTGTTTTTT | CASSLSGSGELFF
. | . | TRBJ2-5 | TRBV6-5 | 15 | TGTGCCAGCAGTAGTTCTGGGGCAGGGCAAGGGACCCAGTACTTC | CASSSSGAGQGTQYF
. | . | TRBJ2-1 | TRBV5-1 | 14 | TGCGCCAGCAGCTTTACCGGGACCCGCAATGAGCAGTTCTTC | CASSFTGTRNEQFF
. | . | TRBJ2-3 | TRBV5-1 | 14 | TGCGCCAGCAGATTTGCTACTAGTTCAGATACGCAGTATTTT | CASRFATSSDTQYF
. | . | TRBJ2-5 | TRBV5-1 | 15 | TGCGCCAGCAGATATGTCACTAGCAGGCAAGAGACCCAGTACTTC | CASRYVTSRQETQYF
. | . | TRBJ2-3 | TRBV24-1 | 12 | TGTGCCACCGGGACTCTAGGAGATACGCAGTATTTT | CATGTLGDTQYF
. | . | TRBJ2-3 | TRBV11-2 | 12 | TGTGCCAGCAGCTTAGCGGTAGATACGCAGTATTTT | CASSLAVDTQYF
. | . | TRBJ2-3 | TRBV5-1 | 12 | TGCGCCAGCAGCTTGGACACAGATACGCAGTATTTT | CASSLDTDTQYF
. | TRBD2 | TRBJ2-1 | TRBV28 | 13 | TGTGCCACTCGGACTAGCCGGTACAATGAGCAGTTCTTC | CATRTSRYNEQFF
. | . | TRBJ1-1 | TRBV5-1 | 12 | TGCGCCAGCAAATACGGGAACACTGAAGCTTTCTTT | CASKYGNTEAFF
few | . | TRBJ1-1 | TRBV7-6 | 13 | TGTGCCAGCAGCTTAGAGGAAACAGTCGAAGCTTTCTTT | CASSLEETVEAFF
. | . | TRBJ1-2 | TRBV19 | 15 | TGTGCCAGTAGTATAGGCCGGGGCCGGGGCTATGGCTACACCTTC | CASSIGRGRGYGYTF
. | . | TRBJ1-3 | TRBV11-2 | 13 | TGTGCCAGCAGCTTAGCCCTGGGAAACACCATATATTTT | CASSLALGNTIYF
. | TRBD1 | TRBJ2-7 | TRBV5-1 | 15 | TGCGCCAGCAGCTTGCCCCGACAGGGGGCCTACGAGCAGTACTTC | CASSLPRQGAYEQYF
. | TRBD1 | TRBJ2-7 | TRBV27 | 15 | TGTGCCAGCAGCCGGTCCGGGACAGGGACCTACGAGCAGTACTTC | CASSRSGTGTYEQYF
. | TRBD2 | TRBJ2-7 | TRBV5-4 | 15 | TGCGCCAGCAGCAGGGACTACAGGAGCTCCTACGAGCAGTACTTC | CASSRDYRSSYEQYF
few | . | TRBJ2-3 | TRBV7-6 | 15 | TGTGCCAGCAGCTCACTAGGGCCGGCGGGGGATACGCAGTATTTT | CASSSLGPAGDTQYF